The 30 T cell receptor beta chains presented below share a single source sample, sequenced in a study of cytomegalovirus exposure and HLA in healthy donors. PCR involved 60 Vbeta and 13 Jbeta primers. The table came from immunoSEQ multiplex PCR; TCRdb's copy has only in-frame clones and leaves some out. The data hold about 130,000 clones, with around four fifths observed a single time. Sequencing used PBMCs. Receptors were obtained from a middle-aged woman in good health and CMV-seropositive.

This clone was counted a few times. This chain uses TRBV18 with TRBJ2-7; a possible D gene is TRBD2 (6 bases). V was shortened by 5 bases and J by 5 bases, with 13 bases between the two germline ends. This CDR3 comprises 13 residues. Germline CDR1 and CDR2: KGHSH and LQKENI. CDR3 sequence reads: CASSETRSHEQYF. The DNA of the CDR3 is TGTGCCAGCTCAGAGACTAGGTCTCACGAGCAGTACTTC. Full variable domain (rest looked up from reference TRBV18 and TRBJ2-7): NAGVMQNPRHLVRRRGQEARLRCSPMKGHSHVYWYRQLPEEGLKFMVYLQKENIIDESGMPKERFSAEFPKEGPSILRIQQVVRGDSAAYFCASSETRSHEQYFGPGTRLTVT.

The chain links TRBV28 to TRBJ2-7; tentatively, D is TRBD2 (5 bases). Trimming took off 3 bases at V and 0 bases at J, with 21 bases between the two ends. There are 18 residues in the CDR3. Germline V CDR1 and CDR2: MDHEN, SYDVKM. The CDR3 loop is CASSLGVYVRGSSYEQYF. CDR3 DNA sequence: TGTGCCAGCAGTTTGGGCGTCTATGTCAGAGGGAGCTCCTACGAGCAGTACTTC.

This rearrangement joins TRBV4-3 to TRBJ2-7, with 11 nucleotides matching TRBD1. Germline V gene sequence: CDR1 LGHNA, CDR2 YSLEER. This CDR3 is built from 15 residues. V trimming: 2 bases; J trimming: 7 bases; junction bases outside the gene matches: 7. The CDR3 coding sequence is TGCGCCAGCAGCCAAACCGGGACAGGGGGTTTGGAGCAGTACTTC. Residues: CASSQTGTGGLEQYF.

DNA for the CDR3: TGTGCCAGTAGTAAAGGACAGTCTGGGGCCAACGTCCTGACTTTC. Translation: CASSKGQSGANVLTF. The chain employs TRBV19 and TRBJ2-6; a weak D match, TRBD1 (6 bases). The CDR3 has 15 amino acids. V lost 4 bases and J 1 base, leaving 8 bases between the germline ends. The germline V gene encodes CDR1 LNHDA and CDR2 SQIVND (reference sequence).

The CDR3 DNA reads TGTGCCAGCAGCTGGACTAGCGGGATTGGTGGGGCCAACGTCCTGACTTTC. Its protein product is CASSWTSGIGGANVLTF. The chain recombines TRBV5-4 with TRBJ2-6, with 12 bases that match TRBD2. Looked up from germline, CDR1 is SGHNT and CDR2 is YYREEE (reference sequence). The CDR3 has 17 amino acids. Germline trimming cut 3 bases from V and 3 bases from J; bases unmatched to any gene: 4. The full variable domain, with the rest looked up from reference TRBV5-4 and TRBJ2-6, is ETGVTQSPTHLIKTRGQQVTLRCSSQSGHNTVSWYQQALGQGPQFIFQYYREEENGRGNFPPRFSGLQFPNYSSELNVNALELDDSALYLCASSWTSGIGGANVLTFGAGSRLTVL.

V is TRBV27 and J is TRBJ1-5; 11 nucleotides match TRBD1. The CDR3 has 14 residues. The V and J ends lost 8 bases and 3 bases, in that order; junction bases with no gene match: 3. The germline V gene encodes CDR1 MNHEY and CDR2 SMNVEV (reference sequence). CDR3 loop: CASGTGGYNQPQHF. The CDR3 DNA reads as TGTGCCAGCGGGACAGGGGGGTACAATCAGCCCCAGCATTTT.

The CDR3 bases are TGTGCCAGCAGCTTAGAGCTGCTAGCGGGGGGGCGAGAGACCCAGTACTTC. Amino acids: CASSLELLAGGRETQYF. This chain connects TRBV7-2 to TRBJ2-5, with 12 positions matching TRBD2. The V gene's germline CDR1 is SGHTA and CDR2 FQGNSA. The CDR3 runs 17 residues. The trim removed 1 base at V and 4 bases at J, leaving 7 bases unmatched.

The chain combines TRBV7-2 with TRBJ2-7, with 10 positions matching TRBD1. The germline CDR1 and CDR2 sequences are SGHTA and FQGNSA. The CDR3 is made up of 17 amino acids. V gave up 1 base and J gave up 6 bases; unmatched junction bases: 12. CDR3: CASSLVTSGTGVGEQYF. As DNA, the CDR3 is TGTGCCAGCAGCTTAGTGACTTCCGGGACAGGGGTTGGCGAGCAGTACTTC.

This chain links TRBV21-1 with TRBJ1-1; the table's D call of TRBD1 was not tested on the DNA. TRBV21-1 is reported as a pseudogene. The CDR3 length is 17 residues. The CDR3 DNA reads as TGTGCCAGCAGTCAAAGGACGCGGGGACAGGGGAACACTGAAGCTTTCTTT. Amino acid sequence: CASSQRTRGQGNTEAFF.

The chain is built from TRBV7-6 and TRBJ2-7; 12 nucleotides agree with TRBD2. V was clipped by 5 bases and J by 9 bases; unmatched bases: 14. The CDR3 runs 16 residues. Germline assignment: CDR1 SGHVS and CDR2 FNYEAQ. The CDR3 protein is CASSLTSGSVPSMQYF. The CDR3 DNA sequence: TGTGCCAGCAGCCTGACTAGCGGGAGTGTCCCGTCAATGCAGTACTTC.

V gene TRBV4-1 combines with J gene TRBJ2-7, with D possibly TRBD2 on 7 matching bases. This CDR3 contains 17 residues. Germline CDR1 MGHRA, CDR2 YSYEKL. The V end lost 1 base, the J end lost 4 bases, and 20 bases lay between the germline ends. CDR3 sequence reads: CASSQATMGGGKYEQYF. CDR3 DNA sequence: TGCGCCAGCAGCCAAGCGACAATGGGGGGGGGCAAGTACGAGCAGTACTTC.

V gene TRBV7-9 combines with J gene TRBJ2-7; D is possibly TRBD1 (6 bases). Germline values: CDR1 SEHNR, CDR2 FQNEAQ (reference sequence). This CDR3 spans 14 amino acids. The V end was cut by 1 base, the J end by 4 bases, with 11 bases between. The CDR3 sequence: CASSLGQGWYEQYF. The CDR3 DNA reads TGTGCCAGCAGCTTAGGGCAGGGGTGGTACGAGCAGTACTTC.

The chain combines TRBV7-9 with TRBJ1-1; no clear D gene. The CDR3 has 15 amino acids. V was trimmed by 6 bases and J by 2 bases, leaving 16 bases between them. CDR1 SEHNR and CDR2 FQNEAQ come from the germline V gene (reference sequence). CDR3 sequence reads: CASSTTGSVNTEAFF. The CDR3 DNA reads as TGTGCCAGCAGTACAACGGGAAGCGTCAACACTGAAGCTTTCTTT. Combining the CDR3 with reference TRBV7-9 and TRBJ1-1 gives the whole variable domain DTGVSQNPRHKITKRGQNVTFRCDPISEHNRLYWYRQTLGQGPEFLTYFQNEAQLEKSRLLSDRFSAERPKGSFSTLEIQRTEQGDSAMYLCASSTTGSVNTEAFFGQGTRLTVV.

The V and J genes are TRBV5-1 and TRBJ2-7; 11 positions agree with TRBD2. CDR3 length equals 18 residues. Unmatched junction bases numbered 14, after V lost 6 bases and J lost 0 bases. Germline values: CDR1 SGHRS, CDR2 YFSETQ. The CDR3 bases are TGCGCCAGCATCCCCGGGACTAGCGGCTTAACAAGCTCCTACGAGCAGTACTTC. Its protein product is CASIPGTSGLTSSYEQYF.

The V and J genes are TRBV5-1 and TRBJ2-7, with a possible D match to TRBD1 (5 bases). Per the germline V gene, CDR1 is SGHRS and CDR2 is YFSETQ. The V end was cut by 4 bases, the J end by 0 bases, with 14 bases between. The CDR3 runs to 15 residues. In nucleotides, the CDR3 is TGCGCCAGCAGCCACGGACACCCGAGCTCCTACGAGCAGTACTTC. Protein sequence: CASSHGHPSSYEQYF.

The genes are TRBV18 and TRBJ2-3; TRBD2 agrees at 12 bases. Germline lookup yields CDR1 KGHSH and CDR2 LQKENI. J was trimmed by 5 bases and V by 3 bases; bases with no gene match: 6. This CDR3 is built from 16 residues. In DNA, the CDR3 is TGTGCCAGCTCACCGACTAGCGGGGGACCTGGAGATACGCAGTATTTT. This encodes CASSPTSGGPGDTQYF.

The chain recombines TRBV6-5 with TRBJ2-5; D is ambiguous. The DNA end favors TRBJ2-7, so the J call may be wrong. Germline V CDR1 and CDR2: MNHEY, SVGAGI. The CDR3 loop spans 12 amino acids. The CDR3 here is CASGSTEYEQYF. Written as DNA, the CDR3 is TGTGCCAGCGGATCCACAGAGTACGAGCAGTACTTC.

J is TRBJ2-1 and V is TRBV29-1, with TRBD2 identical over 7 bases. The germline V gene encodes CDR1 SQVTM and CDR2 ANQGSEA. The J segment lost 6 bases and the V segment lost 4 bases, leaving 6 bases of the junction unmatched. This CDR3 is built from 13 residues. The CDR3 region is CSVVGGGINEQFF. For the CDR3, the DNA is TGCAGCGTTGTGGGGGGGGGAATCAATGAGCAGTTCTTC.

This rearrangement joins TRBV6-6 to TRBJ1-1, with D perhaps matching TRBD1 (5 bases). V was shortened by 6 bases and J by 3 bases, with 11 bases between the two germline ends. Germline V lookup: CDR1 MNHNY, CDR2 SVGAGI (reference sequence). The CDR3 spans 13 residues. CDR3 coding DNA: TGTGCCAGCAGGCGCCAGGGTGACACTGAAGCTTTCTTT. Protein product: CASRRQGDTEAFF.

This clone has a handful of counts. V and J are TRBV19 and TRBJ2-5; tentatively, D is TRBD1 (5 bases). This CDR3 is built from 14 residues. Per the germline V gene, CDR1 is LNHDA and CDR2 is SQIVND (reference sequence). Trimming left V 2 bases short and J 4 bases short, with 11 bases between. The CDR3 spells CASSISGPGETQYF. The CDR3 region has the DNA TGTGCCAGTAGTATATCAGGGCCCGGAGAGACCCAGTACTTC.

Only a few counts were recorded for this clone. The chain joins TRBV6-6 to TRBJ1-2; 12 bases map to TRBD1. With 7 bases clipped from V and 5 bases from J, the junction kept 11 bases outside the gene matches. Germline CDR1 and CDR2: MNHNY and SVGAGI (reference sequence). This CDR3 spans 16 amino acids. As DNA, the CDR3 is TGTGCCAGCACCCCTCAAGGGACAGGGGGCGGGTATGGCTACACCTTC. This gives the protein CASTPQGTGGGYGYTF.

This chain connects TRBV29-1 to TRBJ2-7; 8 nucleotides line up with TRBD2. The J segment lost 4 bases and the V segment lost 4 bases, leaving 12 bases of the junction unmatched. Germline CDR1 is SQVTM and CDR2 is ANQGSEA. The CDR3 consists of 15 residues. CDR3 nucleotide sequence: TGCAGCGTTGGGGGCCTACTAGCGGAGGGATACGAGCAGTACTTC. This codes for CSVGGLLAEGYEQYF.

This chain uses TRBV19 with TRBJ1-2; TRBD1 is a possible D gene (5 bases). The CDR3 is 17 residues long. Between the trimmed V and J ends, which lost 7 bases and 5 bases, there was a span of 26 bases. Germline V lookup: CDR1 LNHDA, CDR2 SQIVND (reference sequence). CDR3 sequence (DNA): TGTGCCAGTACCCCGAGGTGGGGAGACAGAAGCGGGTATGGCTACACCTTC. This gives the protein CASTPRWGDRSGYGYTF.

The rearrangement joins TRBV6-5 to TRBJ2-7; 9 bases align to TRBD1. The germline V gene encodes CDR1 MNHEY and CDR2 SVGAGI. This CDR3 has 15 amino acids. V lost 6 bases to trimming and J lost 1 base; unmatched junction nucleotides: 7. CDR3: CASRGQGMGSYEQYF. The CDR3 coding sequence is TGTGCCAGCAGGGGACAGGGAATGGGGTCCTACGAGCAGTACTTC.

This chain uses TRBV2 with TRBJ2-7, with 9 bases fitting TRBD2. Germline-derived CDR1 and CDR2 are SNHLY and FYNNEI. The CDR3 extends over 16 amino acids. Trimming cost V 6 bases and J 3 bases; bases outside gene matches: 12. CDR3 protein: CASSARASGVYYEQYF. The CDR3 DNA follows: TGTGCCAGCAGCGCGCGAGCTAGCGGGGTTTACTACGAGCAGTACTTC.

The DNA of the CDR3 is TGTGCCAGCAGTGACTCGGCTAGCGGGAGGGCAGATACGCAGTATTTT. It codes for CASSDSASGRADTQYF. The rearrangement links TRBV6-4 to TRBJ2-3; 12 nucleotides agree with TRBD2. CDR3 length: 16 residues. V gave up 0 bases and J gave up 4 bases; unmatched junction bases: 2. The germline V gene encodes CDR1 MRHNA and CDR2 SNTAGT.

This clone was counted a few times. The genes are TRBV30 and TRBJ2-1; no firm D call. CDR3 length: 15 residues. Germline CDR1 GTSNPN, CDR2 SVGIG (reference sequence). V lost 0 bases, J lost 2 bases, and 11 bases lay in between. Written as DNA, the CDR3 is TGTGCCTGGAGTGTTGGTAGTTCTCCCTACAATGAGCAGTTCTTC. It codes for CAWSVGSSPYNEQFF.

The chain uses TRBV13 and TRBJ2-1; 9 nucleotides agree with TRBD2. This CDR3 has 17 residues. Per the germline V gene, CDR1 is PRHDT and CDR2 is FYEKMQ (reference sequence). V was pared by 4 bases and J by 1 base, with 8 bases of the junction left unmatched. CDR3 protein: CASSSRGSGSSYNEQFF. In nucleotides, the CDR3 is TGTGCCAGCAGCTCCCGCGGTAGCGGGAGTTCCTACAATGAGCAGTTCTTC.

The rearrangement links TRBV9 to TRBJ2-5; 8 bases are shared with TRBD1. The J segment lost 1 base and the V segment lost 3 bases, leaving 11 bases of the junction unmatched. Germline V gene sequence: CDR1 SGDLS, CDR2 YYNGEE. The CDR3 runs 17 residues. The CDR3 DNA is TGTGCCAGCAGCGACCCAAAGGACAGGGCCTTCCAAGAGACCCAGTACTTC. It yields the protein CASSDPKDRAFQETQYF.

In this sample, this clone turned up once. This chain joins TRBV19 and TRBJ2-3, with a possible D match to TRBD1 (6 bases). The germline gives CDR1 LNHDA, CDR2 SQIVND (reference sequence). Deletions cut 1 base from V and 0 bases from J, with 14 bases between. The length of the CDR3 is 17 residues. CDR3 region: CASSIAGRGYSTDTQYF. The DNA of the CDR3 is TGTGCCAGTAGTATAGCGGGCAGGGGATACAGCACAGATACGCAGTATTTT.